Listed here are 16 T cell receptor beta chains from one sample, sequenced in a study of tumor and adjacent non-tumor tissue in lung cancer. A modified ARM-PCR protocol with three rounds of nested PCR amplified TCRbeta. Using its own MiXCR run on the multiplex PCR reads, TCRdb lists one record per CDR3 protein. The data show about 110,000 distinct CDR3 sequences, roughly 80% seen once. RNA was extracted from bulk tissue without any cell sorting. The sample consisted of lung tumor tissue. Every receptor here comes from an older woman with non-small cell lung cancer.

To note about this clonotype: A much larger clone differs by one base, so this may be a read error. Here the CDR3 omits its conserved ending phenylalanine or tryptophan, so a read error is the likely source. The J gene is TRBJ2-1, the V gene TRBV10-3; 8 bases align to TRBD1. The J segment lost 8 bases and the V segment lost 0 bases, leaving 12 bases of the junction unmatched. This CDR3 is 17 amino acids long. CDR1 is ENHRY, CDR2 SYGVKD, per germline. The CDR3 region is CAISESRTGTPGDEQFY. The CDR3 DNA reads TGTGCCATCAGTGAGTCGAGGACAGGGACCCCAGGCGATGAGCAGTTCTAC.

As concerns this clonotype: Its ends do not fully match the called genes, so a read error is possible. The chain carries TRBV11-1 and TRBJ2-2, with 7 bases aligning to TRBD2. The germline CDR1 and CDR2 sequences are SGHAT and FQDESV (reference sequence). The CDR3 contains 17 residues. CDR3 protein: CTSSPRLAGESSGELFF. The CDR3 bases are TGTACCAGCAGCCCGCGACTAGCTGGAGAATCCAGCGGGGAGCTGTTTTTT.

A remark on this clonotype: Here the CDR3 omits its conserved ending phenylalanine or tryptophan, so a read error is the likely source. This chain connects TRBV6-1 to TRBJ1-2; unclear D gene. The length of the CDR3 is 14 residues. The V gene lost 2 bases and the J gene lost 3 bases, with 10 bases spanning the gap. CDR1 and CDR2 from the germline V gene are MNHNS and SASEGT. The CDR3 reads CASSEHGSDYGYTV. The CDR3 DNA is TGTGCCAGCAGTGAACACGGCTCAGACTATGGCTACACCGTC.

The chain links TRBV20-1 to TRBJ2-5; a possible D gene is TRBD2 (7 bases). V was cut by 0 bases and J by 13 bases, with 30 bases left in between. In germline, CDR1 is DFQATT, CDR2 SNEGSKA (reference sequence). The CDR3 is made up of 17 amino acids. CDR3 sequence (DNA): TGCAGTGCTAGAGATAGTCAGGCCGGGGGGCTACAAGAGTCCCTGTACTTC. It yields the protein CSARDSQAGGLQESLYF.

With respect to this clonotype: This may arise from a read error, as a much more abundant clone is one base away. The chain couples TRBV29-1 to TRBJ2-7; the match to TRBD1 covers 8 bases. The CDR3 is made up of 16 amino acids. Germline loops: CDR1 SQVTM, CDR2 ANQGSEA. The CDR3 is CSVEGGQGYSSYVQYF. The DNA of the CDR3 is TGCAGCGTTGAAGGCGGACAGGGATACAGCTCCTACGTGCAGTACTTC.

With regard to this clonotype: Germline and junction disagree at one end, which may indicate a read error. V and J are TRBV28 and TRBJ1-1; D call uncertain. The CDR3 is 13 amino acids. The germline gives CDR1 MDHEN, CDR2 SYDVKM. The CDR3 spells CASRPYKRTEAFF. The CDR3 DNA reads TGTGCCAGCAGACCCTACAAGAGGACTGAAGCCTTCTTT.

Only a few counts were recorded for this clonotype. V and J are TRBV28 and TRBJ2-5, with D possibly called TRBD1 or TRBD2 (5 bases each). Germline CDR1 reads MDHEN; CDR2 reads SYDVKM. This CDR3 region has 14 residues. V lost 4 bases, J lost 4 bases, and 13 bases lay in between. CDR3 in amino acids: CASSSAAGTETQYF. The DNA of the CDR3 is TGTGCCAGCAGTTCTGCGGCCGGGACAGAGACCCAGTACTTC. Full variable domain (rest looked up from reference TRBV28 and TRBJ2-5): DVKVTQSSRYLVKRTGEKVFLECVQDMDHENMFWYRQDPGLGLRLIYFSYDVKMKEKGDIPEGYSVSREKKERFSLILESASTNQTSMYLCASSSAAGTETQYFGPGTRLLVL.

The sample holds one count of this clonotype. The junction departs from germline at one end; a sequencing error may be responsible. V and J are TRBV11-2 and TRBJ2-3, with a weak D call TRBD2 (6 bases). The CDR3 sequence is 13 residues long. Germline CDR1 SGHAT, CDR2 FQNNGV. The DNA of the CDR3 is TGTGCCAACAGCTCGGGAGTCGCAGATACGCAGTATTTT. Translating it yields CANSSGVADTQYF.

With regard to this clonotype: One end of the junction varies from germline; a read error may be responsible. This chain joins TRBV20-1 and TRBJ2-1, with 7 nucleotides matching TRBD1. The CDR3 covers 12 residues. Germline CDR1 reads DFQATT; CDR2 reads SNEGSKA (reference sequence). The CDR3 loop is CGVRGSWDEQFF. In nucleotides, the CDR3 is TGCGGTGTCAGGGGGAGCTGGGATGAGCAATTCTTC.

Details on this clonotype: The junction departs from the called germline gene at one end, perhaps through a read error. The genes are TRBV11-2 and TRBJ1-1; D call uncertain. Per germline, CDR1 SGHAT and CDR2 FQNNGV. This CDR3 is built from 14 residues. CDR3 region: CASSLVGRNNEAFF. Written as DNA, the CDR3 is TGTGCCAGCAGCTTAGTCGGCCGGAACAATGAAGCTTTCTTT.

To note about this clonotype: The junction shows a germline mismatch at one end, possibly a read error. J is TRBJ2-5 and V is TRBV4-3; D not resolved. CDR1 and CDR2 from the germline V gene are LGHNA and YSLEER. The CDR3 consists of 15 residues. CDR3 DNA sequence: TGCGCCAGCAGCCAAGAGTGGCAGGACCAAGAGACCCAATACTTC. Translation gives CASSQEWQDQETQYF.

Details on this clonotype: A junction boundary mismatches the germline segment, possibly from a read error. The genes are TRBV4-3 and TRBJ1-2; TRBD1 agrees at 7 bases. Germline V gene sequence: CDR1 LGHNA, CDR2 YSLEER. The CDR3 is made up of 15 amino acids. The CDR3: CASSQESRGDYGHTF. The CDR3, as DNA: TGCGCCAGCAGCCAAGAGTCCAGGGGGGACTATGGCCACACCTTC.

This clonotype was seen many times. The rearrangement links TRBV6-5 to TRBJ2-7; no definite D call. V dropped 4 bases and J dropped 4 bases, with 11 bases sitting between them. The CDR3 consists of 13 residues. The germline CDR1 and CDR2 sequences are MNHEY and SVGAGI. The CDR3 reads CASSLEFSYEQYF. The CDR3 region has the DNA TGTGCCAGCAGTTTAGAGTTTAGTTACGAGCAGTACTTC.

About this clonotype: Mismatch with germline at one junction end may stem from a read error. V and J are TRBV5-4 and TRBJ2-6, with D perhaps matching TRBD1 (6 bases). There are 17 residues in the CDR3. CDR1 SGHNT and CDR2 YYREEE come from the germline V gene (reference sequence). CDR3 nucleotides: TGTGCCAACAGCTTTGGGGGCAGGAGCTCTGGGGCCAACGTCATGACTTTC. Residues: CANSFGGRSSGANVMTF.

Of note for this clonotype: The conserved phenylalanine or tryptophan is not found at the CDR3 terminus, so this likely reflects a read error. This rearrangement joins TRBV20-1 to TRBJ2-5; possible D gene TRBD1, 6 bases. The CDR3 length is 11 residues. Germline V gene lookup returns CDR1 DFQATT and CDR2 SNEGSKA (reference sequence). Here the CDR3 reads CSTGGGETQYS. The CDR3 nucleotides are TGCTCGACTGGGGGCGGAGAGACCCAGTACTCC.

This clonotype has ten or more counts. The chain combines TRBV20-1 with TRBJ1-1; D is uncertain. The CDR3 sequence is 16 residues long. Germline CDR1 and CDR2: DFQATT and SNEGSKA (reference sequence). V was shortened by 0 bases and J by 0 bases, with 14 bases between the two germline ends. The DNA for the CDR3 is TGCAGTGCTAGAGATTTGGACCGGTTCGTGAACACTGAAGCTTTCTTT. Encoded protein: CSARDLDRFVNTEAFF.